These T cell receptor beta chains were read from a single sample in a study of shared T cell receptors in the human thymus. The protocol was immunoSEQ multiplex PCR, while the TCRdb copy is restricted to in-frame clones and leaves out a portion. The sample includes fewer than 700,000 clones, approximately 90% seen only once; the top ten take 0.0095% to 0.013%. This same sample was also taken into another study, of human thymus T cells.

The sequencing input was thymocytes. These receptors were collected from a boy younger than two with a congenital heart defect. CDR3s include the opening cysteine and the closing phenylalanine or tryptophan. Size is omitted from some rows. Given values are once, few, many or a class for expanded clones.

v_call: TRBV27
clone_size: -
cdr3_aa: CASSLGQAKGQQYF

v_call: TRBV7-2
clone_size: -
cdr3_aa: CASSPRTGGVTEAFF

v_call: TRBV15
clone_size: -
cdr3_aa: CATSSYPRDRGHNEQFF

v_call: TRBV25-1
clone_size: -
cdr3_aa: CASRGLNGYSDEQYF

v_call: TRBV7-9
clone_size: -
cdr3_aa: CASSLLGGGYF

v_call: TRBV14
clone_size: -
cdr3_aa: CASSRDRVRSGANVLTF

v_call: TRBV5-6
clone_size: -
cdr3_aa: CASSTLQGPEVYEQYF

v_call: TRBV28
clone_size: few
cdr3_aa: CASSLWDRIYEQYF

v_call: TRBV2
clone_size: -
cdr3_aa: CASSEDLYRGWDGYTF

v_call: TRBV9
clone_size: -
cdr3_aa: CASSLTGQGFNTEAFF